This entry features one TCR beta chain sequence. This specimen belongs to a study of control samples from healthy donors and cancer patients. Only in-frame clones appear in the TCRdb table, and some are missing; sequencing was by immunoSEQ multiplex PCR. The table shows over 150,000 clones, with 96% occurring only once. The specimen sequenced was blood. This TCR was sampled from a woman aged 25 to 39 in good health.

The CDR3 sequence is CASRTYTDTQYF. The CDR3 DNA follows: TGTGCCAGCAGAACTTACACAGATACGCAGTATTTT. V usage is TRBV2 and J usage is TRBJ2-3; D call uncertain. Trimming removed 6 bases at V and 2 bases at J, with 6 bases between. From germline, CDR1 is SNHLY and CDR2 FYNNEI. The CDR3 spans 12 residues.